The clone carrying this TCR beta chain was counted a few times. TCRdb reanalysed the RACE reads using MiXCR and keeps one entry per CDR3 protein. Of 95,000 to 150,000 distinct CDR3 sequences in the sample, 11% were seen once. Noted time point: patch test 3, about 24 weeks after DPC sensitization. The sample's treatment: therapeutic diphenylcyclopropenone sensitization with weekly scalp DPC. Staff drew blood before applying each patch test. This specimen belongs to a study of human T cells and chemical hapten exposure. CDR1 and CDR2 from the germline V gene are MDHEN and SYDVKM. V lost 5 bases, J lost 4 bases, and 14 bases lay in between. This CDR3 has 14 residues.

The chain recombines TRBV28 with TRBJ1-2, with D hard to call. The material was whole blood, obtained in connection with sensitization to the hapten diphenylcyclopropenone (DPC). This sequence was found in a woman aged 45-59 years with alopecia areata. Some clones in this sample may be carry-over from other donors' samples. In DNA form, the CDR3 reads TGTGCCAGCAGTCCCCTTACAGCGGGCTATGGCTACACCTTC. Protein sequence: CASSPLTAGYGYTF.